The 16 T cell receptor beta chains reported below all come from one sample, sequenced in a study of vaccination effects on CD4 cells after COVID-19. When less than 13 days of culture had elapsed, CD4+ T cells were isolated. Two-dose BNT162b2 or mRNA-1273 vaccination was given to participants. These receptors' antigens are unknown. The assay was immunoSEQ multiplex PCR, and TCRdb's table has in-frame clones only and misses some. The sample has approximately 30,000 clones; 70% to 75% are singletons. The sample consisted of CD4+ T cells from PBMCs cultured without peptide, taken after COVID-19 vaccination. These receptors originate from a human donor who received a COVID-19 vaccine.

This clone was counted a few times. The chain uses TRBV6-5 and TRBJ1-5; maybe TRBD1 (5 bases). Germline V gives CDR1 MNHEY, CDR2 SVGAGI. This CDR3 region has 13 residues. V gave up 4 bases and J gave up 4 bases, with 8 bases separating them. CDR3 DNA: TGTGCCAGCAGTTGGACACTGAATCAGCCCCAGCATTTT. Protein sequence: CASSWTLNQPQHF.

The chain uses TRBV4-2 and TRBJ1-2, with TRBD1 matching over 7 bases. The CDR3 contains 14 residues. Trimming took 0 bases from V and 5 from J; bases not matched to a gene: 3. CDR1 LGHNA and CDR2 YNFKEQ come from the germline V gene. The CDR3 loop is CASSQDGTAYGYTF. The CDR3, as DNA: TGTGCCAGCAGCCAAGATGGGACAGCTTATGGCTACACCTTC.

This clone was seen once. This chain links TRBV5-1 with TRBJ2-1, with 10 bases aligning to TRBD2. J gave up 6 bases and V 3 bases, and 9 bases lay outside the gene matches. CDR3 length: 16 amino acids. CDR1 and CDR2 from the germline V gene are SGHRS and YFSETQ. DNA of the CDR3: TGCGCCAGCAGCTCGACCGGGACTAGCGTATCCAATGAGCAGTTCTTC. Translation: CASSSTGTSVSNEQFF.

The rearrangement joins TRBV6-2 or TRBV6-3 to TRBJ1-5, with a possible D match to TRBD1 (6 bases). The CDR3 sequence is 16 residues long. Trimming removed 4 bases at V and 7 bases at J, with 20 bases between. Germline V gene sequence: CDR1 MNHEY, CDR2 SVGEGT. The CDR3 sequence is CASSWGTGAGRQPQHF. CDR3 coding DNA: TGTGCCAGCAGTTGGGGGACGGGGGCAGGTAGGCAGCCCCAGCATTTT.

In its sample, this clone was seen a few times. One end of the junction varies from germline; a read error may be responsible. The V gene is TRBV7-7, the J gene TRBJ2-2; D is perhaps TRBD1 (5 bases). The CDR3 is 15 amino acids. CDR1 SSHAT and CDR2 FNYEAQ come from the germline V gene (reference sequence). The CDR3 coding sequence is TGTGCTAGCAGCCCTCGGACATTCGGCACCGGGGAGCTGTTTTTT. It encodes CASSPRTFGTGELFF.

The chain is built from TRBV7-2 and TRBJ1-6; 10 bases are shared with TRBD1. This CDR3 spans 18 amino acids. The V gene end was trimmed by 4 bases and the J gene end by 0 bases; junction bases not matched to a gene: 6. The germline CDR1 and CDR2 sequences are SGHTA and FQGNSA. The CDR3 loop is CASSSGQGISSYNSPLHF. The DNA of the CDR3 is TGTGCCAGCAGCTCGGGACAGGGGATAAGCTCCTATAATTCACCCCTCCACTTT.

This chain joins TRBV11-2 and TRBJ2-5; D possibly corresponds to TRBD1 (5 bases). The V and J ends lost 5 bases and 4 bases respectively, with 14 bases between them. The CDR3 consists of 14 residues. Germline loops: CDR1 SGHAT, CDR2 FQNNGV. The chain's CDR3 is CASSPLGRRETQYF. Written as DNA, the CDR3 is TGTGCCAGCAGCCCGTTGGGGCGGAGAGAGACCCAGTACTTC.

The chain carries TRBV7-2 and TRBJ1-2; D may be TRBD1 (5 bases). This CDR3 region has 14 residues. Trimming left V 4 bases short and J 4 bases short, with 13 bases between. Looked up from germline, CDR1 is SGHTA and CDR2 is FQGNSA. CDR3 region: CASSSLDSFYGYTF. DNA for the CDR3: TGTGCCAGCAGCTCCCTCGACAGTTTCTATGGCTACACCTTC.

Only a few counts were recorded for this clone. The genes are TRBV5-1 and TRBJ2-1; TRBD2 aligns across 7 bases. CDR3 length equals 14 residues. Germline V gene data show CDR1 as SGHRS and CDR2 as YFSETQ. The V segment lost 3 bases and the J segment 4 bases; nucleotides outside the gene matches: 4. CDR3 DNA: TGCGCCAGCAGCTCAGCGGGGTCTTACAATGAGCAGTTCTTC. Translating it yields CASSSAGSYNEQFF.

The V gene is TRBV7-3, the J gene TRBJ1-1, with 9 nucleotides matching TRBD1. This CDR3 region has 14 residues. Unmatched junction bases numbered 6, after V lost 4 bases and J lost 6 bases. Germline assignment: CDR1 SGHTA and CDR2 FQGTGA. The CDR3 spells CASSSGQGWAEAFF. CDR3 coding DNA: TGTGCCAGCAGCTCGGGACAGGGATGGGCTGAAGCTTTCTTT.

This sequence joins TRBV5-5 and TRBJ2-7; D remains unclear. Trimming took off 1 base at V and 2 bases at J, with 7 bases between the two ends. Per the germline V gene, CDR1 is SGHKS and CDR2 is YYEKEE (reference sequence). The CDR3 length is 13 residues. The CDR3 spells CASSLLSAYEQYF. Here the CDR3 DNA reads TGTGCCAGCAGCTTGCTCTCGGCCTACGAGCAGTACTTC.

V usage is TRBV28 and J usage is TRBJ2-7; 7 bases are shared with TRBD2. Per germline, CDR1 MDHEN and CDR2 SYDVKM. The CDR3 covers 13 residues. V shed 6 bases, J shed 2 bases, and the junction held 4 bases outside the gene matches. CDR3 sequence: CASRSSGAYEQYF. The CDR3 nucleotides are TGTGCCAGCAGGTCTAGCGGAGCCTACGAGCAGTACTTC. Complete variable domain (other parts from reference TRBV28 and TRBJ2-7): DVKVTQSSRYLVKRTGEKVFLECVQDMDHENMFWYRQDPGLGLRLIYFSYDVKMKEKGDIPEGYSVSREKKERFSLILESASTNQTSMYLCASRSSGAYEQYFGPGTRLTVT.

CDR3 protein: CASSPPSGVNTGELFF. The CDR3 bases are TGTGCCAGCTCACCACCGTCGGGCGTCAACACCGGGGAGCTGTTTTTT. V usage is TRBV18 and J usage is TRBJ2-2; D ambiguous. The length of the CDR3 is 16 residues. CDR1 and CDR2 from the germline V gene are KGHSH and LQKENI. V dropped 0 bases and J dropped 2 bases, with 10 bases sitting between them.

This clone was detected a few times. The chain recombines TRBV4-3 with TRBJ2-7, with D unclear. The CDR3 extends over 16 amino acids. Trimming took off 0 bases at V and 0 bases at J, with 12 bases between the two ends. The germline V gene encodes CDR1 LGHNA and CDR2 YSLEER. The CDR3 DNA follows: TGCGCCAGCAGCCAAGATACGGGCACCTTCTCCTACGAGCAGTACTTC. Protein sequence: CASSQDTGTFSYEQYF.

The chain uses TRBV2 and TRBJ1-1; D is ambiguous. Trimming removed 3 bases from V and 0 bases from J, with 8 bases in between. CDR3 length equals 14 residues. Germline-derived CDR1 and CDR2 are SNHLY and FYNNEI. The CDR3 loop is CASSDQTMNTEAFF. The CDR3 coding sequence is TGTGCCAGCAGTGATCAGACCATGAACACTGAAGCTTTCTTT.

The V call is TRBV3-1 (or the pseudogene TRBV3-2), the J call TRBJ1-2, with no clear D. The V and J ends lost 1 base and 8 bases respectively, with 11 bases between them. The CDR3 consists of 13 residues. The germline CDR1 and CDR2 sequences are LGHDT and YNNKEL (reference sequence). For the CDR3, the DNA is TGTGCCAGCAGCCAAGGGGGTGGGGTCGGCTACACCTTC. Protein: CASSQGGGVGYTF.